This is a list of T cell receptor beta chains from one sample in a study of blood T cell repertoires in COVID-19. The method was immunoSEQ multiplex PCR; TCRdb's version includes in-frame clones alone and lacks a portion of them. The sample records 110,000 to 150,000 clones, about four fifths being singletons. Sequencing was performed on PBMCs or T cells enriched from blood (not recorded which). Receptors were obtained from a woman in her late teens or twenties who had been exposed to COVID-19. Each CDR3 is given with its conserved first and last residue. D genes are given only for firm matches. For some rows the clone size is stated as once, few or many, or as a class when expanded; others skip it.

J: TRBJ1-1
D: TRBD1
size: .
V: TRBV5-6
CDR3: CASRLQGIEAFF
DNA: TGTGCCAGCAGATTACAGGGGATTGAAGCTTTCTTT

J: TRBJ2-3
D: TRBD2
size: .
V: TRBV6-4
CDR3: CASTGTSGDTDTQYF
DNA: TGTGCCAGCACCGGGACTAGCGGGGACACAGATACGCAGTATTTT

J: TRBJ1-4
D: .
size: .
V: TRBV30
CDR3: CAWSGRGPNEKLFF
DNA: TGTGCCTGGAGTGGTAGGGGCCCTAATGAAAAACTGTTTTTT

J: TRBJ1-2
D: .
size: .
V: TRBV25-1
CDR3: CASSDIGGAAGYTF
DNA: TGTGCCAGCAGTGATATTGGGGGCGCGGCAGGCTACACCTTC

J: TRBJ2-7
D: .
size: .
V: TRBV27
CDR3: CASSLYPGDYEQYF
DNA: TGTGCCAGCAGTTTATATCCAGGGGACTACGAGCAGTACTTC

J: TRBJ1-2
D: .
size: .
V: TRBV5-1
CDR3: CASTPGGYGYTF
DNA: TGCGCCAGCACACCCGGGGGATATGGCTACACCTTC

J: TRBJ2-7
D: TRBD1
size: .
V: TRBV6-2/TRBV6-3
CDR3: CASSNTGTGASEQYF
DNA: TGTGCCAGCAGCAATACCGGGACAGGCGCCTCAGAGCAGTACTTC

J: TRBJ2-5
D: .
size: .
V: TRBV9
CDR3: CASSAGYQETQYF
DNA: TGTGCCAGCAGCGCGGGATATCAAGAGACCCAGTACTTC

J: TRBJ1-2
D: .
size: .
V: TRBV3-1/TRBV3-2
CDR3: CASSQVRTNGYTF
DNA: TGTGCCAGCAGCCAAGTGAGGACAAATGGCTACACCTTC

J: TRBJ1-1
D: .
size: .
V: TRBV25-1
CDR3: CASDSNMNTEAFF
DNA: TGTGCCAGCGACAGCAACATGAACACTGAAGCTTTCTTT

J: TRBJ2-7
D: .
size: once
V: TRBV15
CDR3: CATSRDLSSSVQYF
DNA: TGTGCCACCAGCAGAGATCTTAGTAGCAGTGTGCAGTACTTC

J: TRBJ2-1
D: TRBD1
size: .
V: TRBV13
CDR3: CASSHNKQGAAYNEQFF
DNA: TGTGCCAGCAGCCACAATAAACAGGGGGCTGCTTACAATGAGCAGTTCTTC

J: TRBJ1-2
D: .
size: .
V: TRBV10-3
CDR3: CAISDQNREDYGYTF
DNA: TGTGCCATCAGTGACCAAAACAGGGAAGACTATGGCTACACCTTC

J: TRBJ1-6
D: TRBD1
size: .
V: TRBV10-3
CDR3: CAISVEQGGNSPLHF
DNA: TGTGCCATCAGTGTGGAACAGGGGGGGAATTCACCCCTCCACTTT

J: TRBJ1-4
D: .
size: .
V: TRBV5-4
CDR3: CASSLIGQSNEKLFF
DNA: TGTGCCAGCAGCCTCATTGGGCAGAGTAATGAAAAACTGTTTTTT

J: TRBJ1-1
D: .
size: .
V: TRBV7-9
CDR3: CASSQFSNTEAFF
DNA: TGTGCCAGCAGCCAGTTTTCTAACACTGAAGCTTTCTTT

J: TRBJ2-7
D: TRBD1
size: .
V: TRBV27
CDR3: CASSDRGRWNEQYF
DNA: TGTGCCAGCAGCGACAGGGGGCGTTGGAACGAGCAGTACTTC

J: TRBJ1-1
D: .
size: .
V: TRBV12-3/TRBV12-4
CDR3: CASSLYNTEAFF
DNA: TGTGCCAGCAGCCTCTATAACACTGAAGCTTTCTTT

J: TRBJ2-7
D: .
size: .
V: TRBV4-3
CDR3: CASSQDTAYSSYEQYF
DNA: TGCGCCAGCAGCCAAGATACCGCGTACAGCTCCTACGAGCAGTACTTC

J: TRBJ1-6
D: .
size: .
V: TRBV15
CDR3: CATSRVDSIGGESPLHF
DNA: TGTGCCACCAGCAGAGTGGATAGTATCGGAGGGGAATCACCCCTCCACTTT

J: TRBJ1-1
D: .
size: .
V: TRBV19
CDR3: CASINARGTEAFF
DNA: TGTGCCAGTATTAATGCAAGGGGAACTGAAGCTTTCTTT

J: TRBJ1-5
D: .
size: .
V: TRBV28
CDR3: CASSKTGTTNQPQHF
DNA: TGTGCCAGCAGTAAAACCGGGACAACGAATCAGCCCCAGCATTTT

J: TRBJ1-5
D: .
size: .
V: TRBV5-5
CDR3: CASSLEAVVWGGGNQPQHF
DNA: TGTGCCAGCAGCTTGGAAGCGGTTGTCTGGGGTGGGGGCAATCAGCCCCAGCATTTT

J: TRBJ2-3
D: .
size: .
V: TRBV4-2
CDR3: CASSSGAKDTQYF
DNA: TGTGCCAGCAGCTCGGGAGCTAAAGATACGCAGTATTTT

J: TRBJ2-5
D: TRBD2
size: .
V: TRBV24-1
CDR3: CATSDGGLAGGETQYF
DNA: TGTGCCACCAGTGATGGCGGACTAGCGGGGGGGGAGACCCAGTACTTC

J: TRBJ1-2
D: .
size: .
V: TRBV29-1
CDR3: CSVVSYGYTF
DNA: TGCAGCGTTGTCAGCTATGGCTACACCTTC

J: TRBJ1-2
D: .
size: few
V: TRBV27
CDR3: CASSALNREKGYTF
DNA: TGTGCCAGCAGTGCACTCAACAGGGAAAAGGGCTACACCTTC

J: TRBJ1-5
D: .
size: once
V: TRBV5-1
CDR3: CASSQDSTSKPQHF
DNA: TGCGCCAGCAGCCAAGACAGCACATCAAAGCCCCAGCATTTT

J: TRBJ1-2
D: TRBD1
size: few
V: TRBV4-1
CDR3: CASSLTGTGGKGGGYTF
DNA: TGCGCCAGCAGCCTTACCGGGACAGGGGGTAAAGGTGGTGGCTACACCTTC

J: TRBJ1-5
D: TRBD1
size: .
V: TRBV7-3
CDR3: CASSLWTGEDQPQHF
DNA: TGTGCCAGCAGCCTTTGGACAGGGGAGGATCAGCCCCAGCATTTT

J: TRBJ2-3
D: TRBD2
size: .
V: TRBV4-2
CDR3: CASSQVGTSGRAQDTQYF
DNA: TGTGCCAGCAGCCAAGTAGGGACTAGCGGGAGGGCCCAAGATACGCAGTATTTT

J: TRBJ1-1
D: TRBD1
size: .
V: TRBV7-8
CDR3: CASSSAGTGTEAFF
DNA: TGTGCCAGCAGCTCAGCCGGGACAGGGACTGAAGCTTTCTTT

J: TRBJ2-7
D: .
size: .
V: TRBV10-3
CDR3: CAIRPGKTHEQYF
DNA: TGTGCCATCAGGCCAGGGAAAACCCACGAGCAGTACTTC

J: TRBJ1-6
D: .
size: few
V: TRBV28
CDR3: CASSLVRGNSPLHF
DNA: TGTGCCAGCAGTTTGGTAAGGGGCAATTCACCCCTCCACTTT

J: TRBJ1-6
D: .
size: .
V: TRBV7-2
CDR3: CASSFELGGTPLHF
DNA: TGTGCCAGCAGCTTTGAACTGGGGGGGACACCCCTCCACTTT

J: TRBJ2-7
D: .
size: .
V: TRBV25-1
CDR3: CASSGGSLNEQYF
DNA: TGTGCCAGCAGTGGAGGGAGCCTTAACGAGCAGTACTTC

J: TRBJ2-3
D: TRBD1
size: .
V: TRBV30
CDR3: CAWSVVTGADTQYF
DNA: TGTGCCTGGAGTGTAGTGACAGGGGCAGATACGCAGTATTTT

J: TRBJ1-2
D: TRBD1
size: .
V: TRBV5-1
CDR3: CASSRGQEDGYTF
DNA: TGCGCCAGCAGCCGGGGACAGGAGGATGGCTACACCTTC

J: TRBJ2-7
D: .
size: once
V: TRBV5-5
CDR3: CASSQTMGAGEQYF
DNA: TGTGCCAGCAGCCAGACGATGGGGGCGGGCGAGCAGTACTTC

J: TRBJ1-5
D: TRBD1
size: .
V: TRBV15
CDR3: CATSRTGTGDSNQPQHF
DNA: TGTGCCACCAGCAGGACGGGGACAGGGGATAGCAATCAGCCCCAGCATTTT

J: TRBJ2-1
D: TRBD1
size: .
V: TRBV2
CDR3: CASRGPTGWIHNEQFF
DNA: TGTGCCAGCAGAGGGCCGACAGGGTGGATCCACAATGAGCAGTTCTTC

J: TRBJ2-3
D: TRBD1
size: once
V: TRBV5-6
CDR3: CASSVPTGGDSDTQYF
DNA: TGTGCCAGCAGCGTACCGACAGGGGGCGACTCAGATACGCAGTATTTT

J: TRBJ1-2
D: .
size: .
V: TRBV5-4
CDR3: CASSSPSPATEFYGYTF
DNA: TGTGCCAGCAGCTCCCCCTCCCCGGCGACAGAGTTTTATGGCTACACCTTC

J: TRBJ1-1
D: .
size: .
V: TRBV19
CDR3: CASNIWGVPPSTEAFF
DNA: TGTGCCAGTAATATTTGGGGGGTCCCCCCGAGCACTGAAGCTTTCTTT

J: TRBJ2-3
D: .
size: .
V: TRBV7-2
CDR3: CASSPRIVTDTQYF
DNA: TGTGCCAGCAGCCCCAGGATTGTAACAGATACGCAGTATTTT

J: TRBJ1-6
D: .
size: .
V: TRBV5-8
CDR3: CASSLTGYNSPLHF
DNA: TGTGCCAGCAGCCTGACAGGCTATAATTCACCCCTCCACTTT

J: TRBJ1-2
D: TRBD1
size: few
V: TRBV6-5
CDR3: CASSSGTGRRGYTF
DNA: TGTGCCAGCAGCTCCGGGACAGGGCGGCGAGGCTACACCTTC

J: TRBJ2-5
D: .
size: .
V: TRBV7-2
CDR3: CASSSQGWETQYF
DNA: TGTGCCAGCAGCTCCCAGGGGTGGGAGACCCAGTACTTC

J: TRBJ1-2
D: TRBD1
size: .
V: TRBV6-5
CDR3: CASRKPGGRYGYTF
DNA: TGTGCCAGCAGGAAACCAGGGGGCAGGTATGGCTACACCTTC

J: TRBJ1-1
D: .
size: few
V: TRBV7-2
CDR3: CASSLVSGDTEAFF
DNA: TGTGCCAGCAGCTTAGTTTCAGGGGACACTGAAGCTTTCTTT

J: TRBJ2-7
D: TRBD2
size: .
V: TRBV11-2
CDR3: CASSSFGGAGTSYYEQYF
DNA: TGTGCCAGCAGCTCGTTTGGAGGCGCCGGGACTAGTTACTACGAGCAGTACTTC